This T cell receptor beta chain derives from a study of shared clonotypes between healthy human individuals. TCRdb's table, derived via immunoSEQ multiplex PCR, lists solely in-frame clones and lacks some. The repertoire holds roughly 680,000 clones, around 77% seen once, with more than 1.5% in the top ten. This clone occurred a few times. V was pared by 6 bases and J by 6 bases, with 9 bases between. CDR3 size: 12 residues. Germline values: CDR1 SNHLY, CDR2 FYNNEI. The chain is built from TRBV2 and TRBJ1-5; D ambiguous. The sample comprised memory CD4+ T cells sorted from blood. Indicated subset: CD45RA-negative fraction. This TCR derives from a woman in her 30s in good health. In DNA, the CDR3 is TGTGCCAGCAGAGAGTTTGGTCAGCCCCAGCATTTT. It yields the protein CASREFGQPQHF.